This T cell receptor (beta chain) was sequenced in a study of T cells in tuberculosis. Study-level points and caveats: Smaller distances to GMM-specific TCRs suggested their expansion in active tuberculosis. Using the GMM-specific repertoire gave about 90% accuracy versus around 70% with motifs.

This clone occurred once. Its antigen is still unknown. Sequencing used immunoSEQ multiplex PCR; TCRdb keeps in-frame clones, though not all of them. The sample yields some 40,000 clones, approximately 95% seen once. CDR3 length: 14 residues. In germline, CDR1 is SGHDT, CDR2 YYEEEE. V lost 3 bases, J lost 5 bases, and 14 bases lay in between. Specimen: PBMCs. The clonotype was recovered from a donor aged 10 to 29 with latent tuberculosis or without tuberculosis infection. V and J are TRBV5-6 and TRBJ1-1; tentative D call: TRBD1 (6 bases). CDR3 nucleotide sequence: TGTGCCAGCAGCTCCACAGGGAAAATGACTGAAGCTTTCTTT. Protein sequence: CASSSTGKMTEAFF.